What follows describes a single T cell receptor (beta chain). What it binds is not known. ViraFEST assay sequencing came after antigen-specific CD4+ T cells were expanded with viral peptide pools. With roughly nine days of culture completed, CD4+ T cells were isolated. PCR showed that the person got SARS-CoV-2 infection at some point between March and December 2020. Participants completed two doses of the BNT162b2 or mRNA-1273 vaccine. With around 9.4 ug/ml peptides and around 9.6 IU/ml IL-2, 2 million or so PBMC per well were cultured. Libraries were prepared by immunoSEQ multiplex PCR; TCRdb keeps only in-frame clonotypes and omits some of them. The sample shows about 15,000 clones, 65% to 80% of them seen only once. The CDR3 contains 15 residues. The ends were cut back, 5 bases at V and 1 base at J, with 12 bases in the middle. From germline, CDR1 is MNHEY and CDR2 SVGAGI. The data derive from a study of vaccination effects on CD4 cells after COVID-19. Study as a whole: Post-vaccine sampling occurred a median 72 days after the second dose. The study's findings and limits: The study, lacking early post-infection timepoints, had few convalescent patients.

The V and J genes are TRBV6-5 and TRBJ1-3; D not certain. This clonotype originated in a human donor who had a prior SARS-CoV-2 infection. The material sequenced was CD4+ T cells from PBMCs cultured with HCoV-NL63 spike peptides, taken after COVID-19 vaccination. CDR3 loop: CASSPPAGSGNTIYF. The CDR3 DNA follows: TGTGCCAGCAGTCCCCCCGCTGGGTCTGGAAACACCATATATTTT.